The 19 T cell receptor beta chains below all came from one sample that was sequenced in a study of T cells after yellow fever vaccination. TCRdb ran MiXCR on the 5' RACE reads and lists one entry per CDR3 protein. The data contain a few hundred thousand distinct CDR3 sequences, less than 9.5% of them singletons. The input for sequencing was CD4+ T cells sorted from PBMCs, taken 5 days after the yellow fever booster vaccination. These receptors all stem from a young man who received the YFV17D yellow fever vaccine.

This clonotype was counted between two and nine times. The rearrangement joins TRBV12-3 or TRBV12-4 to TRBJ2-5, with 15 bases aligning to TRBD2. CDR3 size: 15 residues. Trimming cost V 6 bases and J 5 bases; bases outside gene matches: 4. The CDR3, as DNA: TGTGCCAGCAGGGCGGGACTAGCGGGGGGCGAGACCCAGTACTTC. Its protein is CASRAGLAGGETQYF.

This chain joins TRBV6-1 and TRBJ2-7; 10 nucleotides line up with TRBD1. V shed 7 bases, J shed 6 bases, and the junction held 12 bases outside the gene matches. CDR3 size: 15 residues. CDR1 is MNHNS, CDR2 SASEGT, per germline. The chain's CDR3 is CASMQGTGERVEQYF. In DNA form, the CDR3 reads TGTGCCAGCATGCAAGGGACAGGGGAGCGGGTCGAGCAGTACTTC.

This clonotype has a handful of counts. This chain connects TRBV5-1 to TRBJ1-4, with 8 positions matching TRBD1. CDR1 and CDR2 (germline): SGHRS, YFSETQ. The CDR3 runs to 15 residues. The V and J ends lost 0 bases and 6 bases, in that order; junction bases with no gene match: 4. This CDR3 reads CASSLAQGADEKLFF. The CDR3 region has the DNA TGCGCCAGCAGCTTGGCGCAGGGGGCAGATGAAAAACTGTTTTTT. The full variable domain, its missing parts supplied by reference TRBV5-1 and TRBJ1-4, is KAGVTQTPRYLIKTRGQQVTLSCSPISGHRSVSWYQQTPGQGLQFLFEYFSETQRNKGNFPGRFSGRQFSNSRSEMNVSTLELGDSALYLCASSLAQGADEKLFFGSGTQLSVL.

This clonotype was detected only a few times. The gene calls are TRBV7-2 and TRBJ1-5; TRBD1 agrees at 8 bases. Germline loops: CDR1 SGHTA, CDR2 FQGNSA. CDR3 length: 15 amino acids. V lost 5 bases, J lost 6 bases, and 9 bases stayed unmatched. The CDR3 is CASSPDRERSQPQHF. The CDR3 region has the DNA TGTGCCAGCAGCCCGGACAGGGAGCGGAGTCAGCCCCAGCATTTT.

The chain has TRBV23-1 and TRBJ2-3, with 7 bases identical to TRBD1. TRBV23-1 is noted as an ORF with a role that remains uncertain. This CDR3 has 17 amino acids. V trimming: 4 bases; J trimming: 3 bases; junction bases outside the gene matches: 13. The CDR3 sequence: CASSLGGDRAPTDTQYF. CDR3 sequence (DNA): TGCGCCAGCAGTCTAGGAGGCGACAGGGCTCCAACAGATACGCAGTATTTT.

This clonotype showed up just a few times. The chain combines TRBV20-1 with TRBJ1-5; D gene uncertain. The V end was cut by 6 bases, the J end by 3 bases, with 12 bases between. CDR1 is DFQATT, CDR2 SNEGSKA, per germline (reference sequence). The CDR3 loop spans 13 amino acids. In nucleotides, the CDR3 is TGCAGTGCCCTCAGGTCCCCCAATCAGCCCCAGCATTTT. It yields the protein CSALRSPNQPQHF.

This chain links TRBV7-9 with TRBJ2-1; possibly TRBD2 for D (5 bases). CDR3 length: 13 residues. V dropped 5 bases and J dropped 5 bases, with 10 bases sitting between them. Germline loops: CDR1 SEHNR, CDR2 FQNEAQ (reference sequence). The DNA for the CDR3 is TGTGCCAGCAGCGGACCGGGGAACAATGAGCAGTTCTTC. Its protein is CASSGPGNNEQFF.

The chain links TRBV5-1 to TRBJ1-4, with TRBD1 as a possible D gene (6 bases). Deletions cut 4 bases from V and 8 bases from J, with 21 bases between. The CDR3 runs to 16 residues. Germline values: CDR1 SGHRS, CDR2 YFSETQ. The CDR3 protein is CASSPGPRGPAEKLFF. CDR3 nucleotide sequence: TGCGCCAGCAGCCCTGGACCCAGGGGTCCCGCGGAAAAACTGTTTTTT.

The CDR3 spells CSASPSGGDYTQYF. Written as DNA, the CDR3 is TGCAGTGCTAGTCCCAGCGGGGGGGACTATACGCAGTATTTT. V usage is TRBV20-1 and J usage is TRBJ2-3; 10 nucleotides agree with TRBD2. Trimming removed 3 bases from V and 7 bases from J; junction bases left unmatched: 7. Germline lookup yields CDR1 DFQATT and CDR2 SNEGSKA (reference sequence). This CDR3 has 14 residues.

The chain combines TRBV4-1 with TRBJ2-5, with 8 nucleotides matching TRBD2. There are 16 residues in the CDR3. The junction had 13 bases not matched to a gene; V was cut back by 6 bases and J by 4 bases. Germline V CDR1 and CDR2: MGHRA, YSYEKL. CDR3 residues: CASRGLGRGVLETQYF. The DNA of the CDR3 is TGCGCCAGCAGAGGGTTGGGGCGGGGGGTTTTAGAGACCCAGTACTTC.

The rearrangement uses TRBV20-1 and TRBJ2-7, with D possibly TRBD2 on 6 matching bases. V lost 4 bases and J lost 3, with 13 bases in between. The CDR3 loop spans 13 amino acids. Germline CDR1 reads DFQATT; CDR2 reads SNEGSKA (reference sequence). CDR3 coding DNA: TGCAGTGCTACCCCGGGAGAGTACTACGAGCAGTACGTC. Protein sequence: CSATPGEYYEQYV.

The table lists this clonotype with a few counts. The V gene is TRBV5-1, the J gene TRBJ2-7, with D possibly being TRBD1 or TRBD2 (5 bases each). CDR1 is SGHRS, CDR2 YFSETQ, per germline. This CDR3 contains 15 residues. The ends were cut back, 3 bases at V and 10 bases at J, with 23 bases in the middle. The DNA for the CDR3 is TGCGCCAGCAGCTGGGACGGCCGTGGAGTGAGCCCCCAGTACTTC. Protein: CASSWDGRGVSPQYF.

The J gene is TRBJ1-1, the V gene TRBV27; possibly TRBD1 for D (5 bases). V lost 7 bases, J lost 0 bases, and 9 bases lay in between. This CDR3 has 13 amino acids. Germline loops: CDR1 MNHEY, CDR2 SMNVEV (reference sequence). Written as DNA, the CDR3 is TGTGCCAGCATGCGGGGCCTGAACACTGAAGCTTTCTTT. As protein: CASMRGLNTEAFF.

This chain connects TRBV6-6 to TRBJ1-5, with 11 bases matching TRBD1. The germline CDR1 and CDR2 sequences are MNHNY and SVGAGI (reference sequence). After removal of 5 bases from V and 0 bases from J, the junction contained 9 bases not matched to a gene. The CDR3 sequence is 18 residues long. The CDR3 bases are TGTGCCAGCAGTAAGGGGACAGGGGGGACTTATAGCAATCAGCCCCAGCATTTT. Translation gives CASSKGTGGTYSNQPQHF.

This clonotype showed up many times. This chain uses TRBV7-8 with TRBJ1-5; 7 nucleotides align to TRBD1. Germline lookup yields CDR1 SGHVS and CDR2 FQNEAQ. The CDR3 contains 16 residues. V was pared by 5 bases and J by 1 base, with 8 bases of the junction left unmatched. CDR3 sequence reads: CASSSGGGGSNQPQHF. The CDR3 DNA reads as TGTGCCAGCAGCAGTGGAGGGGGCGGAAGCAATCAGCCCCAGCATTTT. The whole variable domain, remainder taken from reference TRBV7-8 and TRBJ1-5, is GAGVSQSPRYKVAKRGQDVALRCDPISGHVSLFWYQQALGQGPEFLTYFQNEAQLDKSGLPSDRFFAERPEGSVSTLKIQRTQQEDSAVYLCASSSGGGGSNQPQHFGDGTRLSIL.

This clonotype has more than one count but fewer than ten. CDR3 DNA sequence: TGTGCTAGTGGCGTGGGGACAGGGGCTCCGGAAGAGACCCAGTACTTC. Translation: CASGVGTGAPEETQYF. This chain links TRBV12-5 with TRBJ2-5; 10 nucleotides match TRBD1. The CDR3 has 16 residues. CDR1 is LGHNT and CDR2 is FRNRAP in the germline V gene. The junction had 10 bases not matched to a gene; V was cut back by 6 bases and J by 3 bases.

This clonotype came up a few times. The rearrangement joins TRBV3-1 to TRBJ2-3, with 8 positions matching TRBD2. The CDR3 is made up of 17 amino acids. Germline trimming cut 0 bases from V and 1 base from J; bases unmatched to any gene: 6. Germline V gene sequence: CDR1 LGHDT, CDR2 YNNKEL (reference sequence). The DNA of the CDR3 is TGTGCCAGCAGCCAAGATCGGCTTAGCGGGGGCACAGATACGCAGTATTTT. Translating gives CASSQDRLSGGTDTQYF.

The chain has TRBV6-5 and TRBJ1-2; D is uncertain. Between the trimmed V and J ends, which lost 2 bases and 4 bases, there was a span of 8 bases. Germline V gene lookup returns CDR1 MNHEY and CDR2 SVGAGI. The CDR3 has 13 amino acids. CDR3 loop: CASSYTDRYGYTF. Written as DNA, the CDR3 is TGTGCCAGCAGTTACACGGATCGCTATGGCTACACCTTC.

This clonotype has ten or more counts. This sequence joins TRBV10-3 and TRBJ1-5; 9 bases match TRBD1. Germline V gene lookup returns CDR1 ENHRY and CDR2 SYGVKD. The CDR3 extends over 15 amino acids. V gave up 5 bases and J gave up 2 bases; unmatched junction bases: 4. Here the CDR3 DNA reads TGTGCCATCAGTACAACAGGGGGCGGCAATCAGCCCCAGCATTTT. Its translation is CAISTTGGGNQPQHF.